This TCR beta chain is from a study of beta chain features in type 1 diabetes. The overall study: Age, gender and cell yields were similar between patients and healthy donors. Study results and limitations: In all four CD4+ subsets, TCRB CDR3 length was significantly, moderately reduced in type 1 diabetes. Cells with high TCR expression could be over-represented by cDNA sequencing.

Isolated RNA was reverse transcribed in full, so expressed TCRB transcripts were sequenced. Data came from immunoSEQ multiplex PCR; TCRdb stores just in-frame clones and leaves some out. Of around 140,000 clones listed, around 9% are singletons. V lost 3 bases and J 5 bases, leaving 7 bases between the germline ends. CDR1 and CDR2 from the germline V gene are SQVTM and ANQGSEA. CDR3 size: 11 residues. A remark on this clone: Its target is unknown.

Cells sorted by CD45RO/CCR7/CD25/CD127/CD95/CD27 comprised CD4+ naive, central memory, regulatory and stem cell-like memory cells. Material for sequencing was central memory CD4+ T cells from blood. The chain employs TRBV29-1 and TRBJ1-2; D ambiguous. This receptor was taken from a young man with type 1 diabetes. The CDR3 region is CSVDPGYGYTF. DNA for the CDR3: TGCAGCGTTGACCCGGGGTATGGCTACACCTTC.